This T cell receptor beta chain appears in the sequencing data of a study of cytomegalovirus exposure and HLA in healthy donors. Study at large: The study placed about four fifths of its 398 genotyped donors in the Caucasian-associated ancestry cluster. Study observations and caveats: Immune exposure information available was restricted to CMV serostatus. In all likelihood, a cluster of highly shared sequence variants was a sequencing artifact.

PCR involved 60 Vbeta and 13 Jbeta primers. Here immunoSEQ multiplex PCR was the method, and the copy in TCRdb shows in-frame clones only, minus some. Of over 150,000 clones detected, about four fifths appear once; the ten largest clones hold approximately 4.5%. From germline, CDR1 is MNHNY and CDR2 SVGAGI (reference sequence). V was pared by 6 bases and J by 4 bases, with 13 bases between. CDR3 size: 14 residues. Whereas donors were nominally healthy upon sampling, unrecorded immune exposures were probable. For this clone: As yet, its antigen is unknown.

This clonotype was sampled from a man between 25 and 39 years old in good health and CMV-seronegative. The chain is built from TRBV6-6 and TRBJ2-4, with D maybe TRBD1 (5 bases). Source material: PBMCs. CDR3 sequence: CASRAGFLKNIQYF. The DNA of the CDR3 is TGTGCCAGCAGGGCAGGGTTTTTAAAAAACATTCAGTACTTC.